This T cell receptor beta chain was sequenced in a study of T cell repertoires in ileal Crohn's disease. Overall study context: Thiopurines (about 10) or anti-TNF agents (around 17) were given postoperatively to about half. Study-wide results and limits: High-frequency clones were more common in sorted CD8 than CD4 cells. All patients with clonality above 26.8% had endoscopic recurrence.

Concerning this clone itself: The antigen remains undetermined.

V lost 2 bases and J 0 bases, leaving 8 bases between the germline ends. From germline, CDR1 is SGHRS and CDR2 YFSETQ. The CDR3 contains 14 residues. Method: immunoSEQ multiplex PCR; TCRdb's copy keeps in-frame clones and lacks some. This table holds over 14,000 clones, 70% found once. The TCR sequence derives from an adult with Crohn's disease. J is TRBJ2-5 and V is TRBV5-1; D perhaps matches TRBD2 (5 bases). Sequenced sample: ileal tissue. This chain's CDR3 is CASSFGLNQETQYF. CDR3 bases: TGCGCCAGCAGCTTCGGACTCAACCAAGAGACCCAGTACTTC.